This T cell receptor beta chain was recorded in a study of blood T cell repertoires in COVID-19. This clone has only one observation. Germline lookup yields CDR1 KGHDR and CDR2 SFDVKD. The CDR3 runs 15 residues. V lost 4 bases and J lost 3, with 12 bases in between. Produced via immunoSEQ multiplex PCR; TCRdb's table is partial and in-frame only. This sample has some 280,000 clones; roughly 90% occur once, and the top ten carry 2.5% to 3%. This chain uses TRBV24-1 with TRBJ2-1; maybe TRBD2 (6 bases). The source of this sequence is a woman aged 25 to 45 with active or convalescent COVID-19. The sequenced sample consisted of peripheral blood. This CDR3 is CATSDAGLRYNEQFF. CDR3 DNA sequence: TGTGCCACCAGTGACGCGGGACTCCGCTACAATGAGCAGTTCTTC.